This T cell receptor (beta chain) emerged from a study of cytomegalovirus exposure and HLA in healthy donors. Looking at the study overall: Of the donors genotyped, approximately 400 in all, around 77% fell in the Caucasian-associated ancestry cluster. Study results and caveats: When analyzed later, a missense DCLRE1C variant was found to be linked to TCR beta V- and J-gene trimming. Analyzed later, most CMV-associated TCR beta chains appeared HLA-restricted. Rarity marked most TCR sequences, yet some public TCRs occurred in many donors.

With respect to this clone: Its antigen is still unknown.

PCR primers comprised 60 Vbeta and 13 Jbeta primers. Produced via immunoSEQ multiplex PCR; TCRdb's table is partial and in-frame only. The sample data list 150,000 or so clones. The CDR3 spans 17 residues. Unmatched junction bases numbered 9, after V lost 4 bases and J lost 0 bases. CDR1 and CDR2 (germline): SGHRS, YFSETQ. This clonotype was sampled from a woman in her 50s in good health and CMV-seronegative. Sequencing was carried out using PBMCs. The chain links TRBV5-1 to TRBJ1-2, with TRBD1 identical over 10 bases. The CDR3 loop is CASSTGQGVTPNYGYTF. Here the CDR3 DNA reads TGCGCCAGCAGCACCGGACAGGGGGTCACACCTAACTATGGCTACACCTTC.